A single sample is the source of the 21 T cell receptor beta chains below, sequenced in a study of blood T cell repertoires in COVID-19. Sequencing was performed with immunoSEQ multiplex PCR; in TCRdb, only in-frame clones are kept and a portion is missing. The sample shows under 350,000 clones, 80% to 95% of them seen only once. Input material: peripheral blood. These receptors all come from a woman aged 30 to 39 with COVID-19, enrolled during active disease.

This clone was seen just once. The rearrangement joins TRBV4-1 to TRBJ1-1; D is unresolved. V was cut by 2 bases and J by 0 bases, with 10 bases left in between. This CDR3 has 15 amino acids. Germline V gene data show CDR1 as MGHRA and CDR2 as YSYEKL. CDR3 DNA: TGCGCCAGCAGCCAACAACCTAATCTGAACACTGAAGCTTTCTTT. Translated, it gives CASSQQPNLNTEAFF.

In this sample, this clone turned up once. The chain recombines TRBV6-2 or TRBV6-3 with TRBJ2-5; 10 nucleotides line up with TRBD1. CDR1 MNHEY and CDR2 SVGEGT come from the germline V gene. The junction had 7 bases not matched to a gene; V was cut back by 4 bases and J by 2 bases. The length of the CDR3 is 16 residues. The CDR3 DNA is TGTGCCAGCAGTTGGACCGGGACAGGGGTTCAAGAGACCCAGTACTTC. Translating gives CASSWTGTGVQETQYF.

V and J are TRBV15 and TRBJ2-3; D might be TRBD2 (6 bases). V lost 0 bases, J lost 0 bases, and 13 bases lay in between. The CDR3 consists of 17 residues. CDR1 is LNHNV and CDR2 is YYDKDF in the germline V gene (reference sequence). CDR3 nucleotide sequence: TGTGCCACCAGCAGAGATCGGGGTGGGACTAGCACAGATACGCAGTATTTT. Residues: CATSRDRGGTSTDTQYF.

The chain joins TRBV5-3 to TRBJ2-7; 11 positions agree with TRBD2. TRBV5-3 falls under the ORF class, with uncertain function. V lost 8 bases and J lost 5; bases outside the gene matches: 6. This CDR3 comprises 13 residues. CDR3 in DNA: TGTGCCAGTCATAGCGGGAGGGTGGACGAGCAGTACTTC. Amino acid sequence: CASHSGRVDEQYF.

This chain connects TRBV2 to TRBJ2-2; 8 bases line up with TRBD2. The CDR3 runs to 14 residues. After removal of 7 bases from V and 7 bases from J, the junction contained 8 bases not matched to a gene. Germline lookup yields CDR1 SNHLY and CDR2 FYNNEI. DNA of the CDR3: TGTGCCAGCACCCCAGGACTAGCTGGCGGGGAGCTGTTTTTT. Translation gives CASTPGLAGGELFF. Based on the CDR3 plus reference TRBV2 and TRBJ2-2, the full variable domain is EPEVTQTPSHQVTQMGQEVILRCVPISNHLYFYWYRQILGQKVEFLVSFYNNEISEKSEIFDDQFSVERPDGSNFTLKIRSTKLEDSAMYFCASTPGLAGGELFFGEGSRLTVL.

The chain links TRBV5-1 to TRBJ1-3, with TRBD1 identical over 9 bases. Germline CDR1 reads SGHRS; CDR2 reads YFSETQ. After removal of 4 bases from V and 0 bases from J, the junction contained 8 bases not matched to a gene. CDR3 size: 17 residues. The DNA for the CDR3 is TGCGCCAGCAGCGCCGACAGGGGGGGAGACTCTGGAAACACCATATATTTT. It yields the protein CASSADRGGDSGNTIYF.

This clone came up once. The chain couples TRBV24-1 to TRBJ1-4, with TRBD1 identical over 7 bases. This CDR3 is built from 15 residues. V lost 3 bases and J lost 5; bases outside the gene matches: 5. Germline CDR1 KGHDR, CDR2 SFDVKD. The CDR3 here is CATSDPQGGNEKLFF. DNA for the CDR3: TGTGCCACCAGTGATCCCCAGGGGGGAAATGAAAAACTGTTTTTT.

This clone was counted a single time. The V and J genes are TRBV9 and TRBJ2-3, with TRBD2 as a possible D gene (6 bases). The CDR3 has 13 residues. Germline lookup yields CDR1 SGDLS and CDR2 YYNGEE. V was trimmed by 4 bases and J by 8 bases, leaving 14 bases between them. As DNA, the CDR3 is TGTGCCAGCAGCCCCACGGGGGTAGTTACGCAGTATTTT. Protein: CASSPTGVVTQYF.

This chain links TRBV2 with TRBJ2-7; D remains unclear. V was trimmed by 4 bases and J by 1 base, leaving 5 bases between them. The CDR3 covers 12 residues. Germline V gives CDR1 SNHLY, CDR2 FYNNEI. The CDR3 here is CASSVHSYEQYF. As DNA, the CDR3 is TGTGCCAGCAGTGTTCATTCCTACGAGCAGTACTTC.

The V gene is TRBV28, the J gene TRBJ2-7; TRBD2 might be the D (6 bases). The CDR3 runs 14 residues. Germline V gives CDR1 MDHEN, CDR2 SYDVKM. V lost 4 bases and J 5 bases, leaving 15 bases between the germline ends. CDR3: CASSSSPGEDEQYF. DNA of the CDR3: TGTGCCAGCAGTTCCTCCCCGGGGGAGGACGAGCAGTACTTC.

This chain links TRBV23-1 with TRBJ2-2, with D maybe TRBD2 (6 bases). TRBV23-1 is an open reading frame whose function is uncertain. CDR3 length: 17 residues. Between the trimmed V and J ends, which lost 8 bases and 3 bases, there was a span of 22 bases. The CDR3 is CASRPSSARRDTGELFF. The DNA for the CDR3 is TGCGCCAGCCGACCTTCTAGCGCTAGACGGGACACCGGGGAGCTGTTTTTT.

V and J are TRBV15 and TRBJ1-1; D call uncertain. CDR1 and CDR2 from the germline V gene are LNHNV and YYDKDF (reference sequence). Deletions cut 4 bases from V and 5 bases from J, with 17 bases between. This CDR3 is 15 amino acids long. This CDR3 is CATSTQLLPGTEAFF. For the CDR3, the DNA is TGTGCCACCAGCACTCAACTCCTACCGGGGACTGAAGCTTTCTTT.

The rearrangement uses TRBV2 and TRBJ2-1; possible D gene TRBD1, 6 bases. V lost 6 bases, J lost 16 bases, and 19 bases lay in between. Germline V lookup: CDR1 SNHLY, CDR2 FYNNEI. This CDR3 has 12 residues. The CDR3 DNA reads TGTGCCAGCAGCCTTGACAGGCCGGTGCAATTCTTC. This codes for CASSLDRPVQFF.

This sequence joins TRBV2 and TRBJ1-1, with a possible D match to TRBD1 (6 bases). The length of the CDR3 is 13 residues. Germline-derived CDR1 and CDR2 are SNHLY and FYNNEI. Trimming took 5 bases from V and 2 from J, leaving 9 bases between them. The CDR3 here is CASSPQGNTEAFF. The CDR3 DNA reads TGTGCCAGCAGTCCACAGGGAAACACTGAAGCTTTCTTT.

This clone was counted a single time. This rearrangement joins TRBV2 to TRBJ2-5; 12 bases line up with TRBD2. V lost 8 bases and J lost 5; bases outside the gene matches: 9. Germline V lookup: CDR1 SNHLY, CDR2 FYNNEI. The CDR3 has 15 amino acids. The CDR3 loop reads CASGARLAGDETQYF. DNA of the CDR3: TGTGCCAGCGGGGCCCGACTAGCGGGAGATGAGACCCAGTACTTC.

This chain links TRBV11-3 with TRBJ1-1; D might be TRBD1 (5 bases). This CDR3 is built from 13 residues. V was pared by 2 bases and J by 8 bases, with 12 bases between. Germline assignment: CDR1 SGHNT and CDR2 YENEEA. The CDR3 nucleotides read TGTGCCAGCAGCTTATCGCCAGGGAAGGAAGCTTTCTTT. This sequence encodes CASSLSPGKEAFF.

The chain combines TRBV28 with TRBJ1-5; D call uncertain. CDR3 length: 16 residues. V was trimmed by 2 bases and J by 0 bases, leaving 11 bases between them. CDR1 and CDR2 from the germline V gene are MDHEN and SYDVKM. The CDR3: CASSLVGRLSNQPQHF. The CDR3 region has the DNA TGTGCCAGCAGTTTAGTTGGAAGACTTAGCAATCAGCCCCAGCATTTT.

The J gene is TRBJ2-3, the V gene TRBV27; TRBD1 agrees at 8 bases. Germline V CDR1 and CDR2: MNHEY, SMNVEV (reference sequence). This CDR3 has 14 amino acids. The V and J ends lost 2 bases and 4 bases, in that order; junction bases with no gene match: 2. CDR3 nucleotide sequence: TGTGCCAGCAGTTTAGACAGGGGCCCAGATACGCAGTATTTT. Encoded protein: CASSLDRGPDTQYF.

The chain carries TRBV4-1 and TRBJ2-2, with 7 bases aligning to TRBD2. The CDR3 spans 14 residues. Germline lookup yields CDR1 MGHRA and CDR2 YSYEKL. V trimming: 11 bases; J trimming: 1 base; junction bases outside the gene matches: 7. The CDR3 region is CAGREAGNTGELFF. The CDR3 bases are TGCGCCGGCCGGGAGGCCGGGAACACCGGGGAGCTGTTTTTT.

The chain links TRBV6-5 to TRBJ1-2; 9 nucleotides agree with TRBD1. CDR3 length: 13 amino acids. V was clipped by 4 bases and J by 8 bases; unmatched bases: 5. Per the germline V gene, CDR1 is MNHEY and CDR2 is SVGAGI. In DNA, the CDR3 is TGTGCCAGCAGTTTCGGGACAGGGCAGGGCTACACCTTC. It codes for CASSFGTGQGYTF.

This clone was seen once. This chain uses TRBV7-8 with TRBJ2-3; 13 bases are shared with TRBD2. Germline loops: CDR1 SGHVS, CDR2 FQNEAQ. The CDR3 loop spans 18 amino acids. Trimming took 3 bases from V and 2 from J; bases not matched to a gene: 8. The CDR3 region is CASSFPGGLAGYTDTQYF. The DNA of the CDR3 is TGTGCCAGCAGCTTCCCTGGGGGACTAGCGGGATACACAGATACGCAGTATTTT.